Listed below are T cell receptor beta chains from one sample, sequenced in a study of radiotherapy plus CTLA-4 blockade in lung cancer. Assay: immunoSEQ multiplex PCR; the TCRdb copy retains only in-frame clones and omits some. Counted here are about 88,000 clones, 55% to 75% occurring once; the ten biggest clones make up over 12%. The source was peripheral blood, collected from a patient treated with radiotherapy plus ipilimumab. Receptors were obtained from a human donor with non-small cell lung cancer that progressed on radiotherapy plus ipilimumab. Both conserved end residues are part of each CDR3. A D gene is named only where the DNA matches it firmly. Size values are once, few and many counts, or a class for expanded clones, and some rows have none.

v_gene: TRBV9
j_gene: TRBJ2-2
d_gene: -
abundance: many
CDR3aa: CASSVEGGEIGELFF
CDR3nt: TGTGCCAGCAGCGTAGAAGGTGGAGAAATAGGGGAGCTGTTTTTT

v_gene: TRBV21-1
j_gene: TRBJ1-4
d_gene: -
abundance: -
CDR3aa: CASSDPRGDGVGKLFF
CDR3nt: TGTGCCAGCAGCGATCCACGAGGGGACGGAGTAGGAAAACTGTTTTTT

v_gene: TRBV9
j_gene: TRBJ2-1
d_gene: TRBD2
abundance: -
CDR3aa: CASSASGAGDEQFF
CDR3nt: TGTGCCAGCAGCGCTAGCGGGGCTGGCGATGAGCAGTTCTTC

v_gene: TRBV29-1
j_gene: TRBJ1-2
d_gene: -
abundance: -
CDR3aa: CSAEQDSYNGYTF
CDR3nt: TGCAGCGCCGAACAGGACAGTTATAATGGCTACACCTTC

v_gene: TRBV29-1
j_gene: TRBJ2-2
d_gene: -
abundance: -
CDR3aa: CSVVTGPSNTGELFF
CDR3nt: TGCAGCGTTGTGACAGGCCCTTCGAACACCGGGGAGCTGTTTTTT

v_gene: TRBV4-3
j_gene: TRBJ2-5
d_gene: TRBD1
abundance: -
CDR3aa: CASSQDWGTGENQETQYF
CDR3nt: TGCGCCAGCAGCCAAGACTGGGGGACAGGGGAGAACCAAGAGACCCAGTACTTC

v_gene: TRBV29-1
j_gene: TRBJ2-3
d_gene: TRBD2
abundance: -
CDR3aa: CSVSAGQGGTDTQYF
CDR3nt: TGCAGCGTCTCCGCGGGGCAGGGAGGGACAGATACGCAGTATTTT

v_gene: TRBV2
j_gene: TRBJ1-1
d_gene: TRBD1
abundance: -
CDR3aa: CASSATGTGGTEAFF
CDR3nt: TGTGCCAGCAGCGCTACCGGGACAGGGGGCACTGAAGCTTTCTTT

v_gene: TRBV11-3
j_gene: TRBJ2-1
d_gene: TRBD2
abundance: -
CDR3aa: CASSLGTSGMGEQFF
CDR3nt: TGTGCCAGCAGCTTGGGGACTAGCGGGATGGGTGAGCAGTTCTTC

v_gene: TRBV29-1
j_gene: TRBJ2-5
d_gene: TRBD1
abundance: -
CDR3aa: CSATDRGETQYF
CDR3nt: TGCAGCGCTACTGACAGGGGGGAGACCCAGTACTTC

v_gene: TRBV20-1
j_gene: TRBJ2-7
d_gene: -
abundance: -
CDR3aa: CSAGLRQQYF
CDR3nt: TGCAGCGCGGGACTCCGCCAGCAGTACTTC

v_gene: TRBV4-1
j_gene: TRBJ1-6
d_gene: TRBD1
abundance: -
CDR3aa: CASSQAGTDSPLHF
CDR3nt: TGCGCCAGCAGCCAAGCCGGGACAGACTCACCCCTCCACTTT

v_gene: TRBV7-9
j_gene: TRBJ2-2
d_gene: -
abundance: -
CDR3aa: CASSQYRVDTGELFF
CDR3nt: TGTGCCAGCAGCCAATACAGGGTTGACACCGGGGAGCTGTTTTTT

v_gene: TRBV30
j_gene: TRBJ1-6
d_gene: -
abundance: few
CDR3aa: CAWRTRQVDSPLHF
CDR3nt: TGTGCCTGGAGGACCCGACAGGTAGATTCACCCCTCCACTTT

v_gene: TRBV27
j_gene: TRBJ1-2
d_gene: -
abundance: -
CDR3aa: CASSPREHYGYTF
CDR3nt: TGTGCCAGCAGCCCCAGGGAACACTATGGCTACACCTTC

v_gene: TRBV29-1
j_gene: TRBJ1-3
d_gene: -
abundance: -
CDR3aa: CSVEFPRESTGNTIYF
CDR3nt: TGCAGCGTTGAGTTCCCTAGGGAGTCTACTGGAAACACCATATATTTT

v_gene: TRBV7-2
j_gene: TRBJ1-1
d_gene: TRBD1
abundance: many
CDR3aa: CASSLYQAGGTEAFF
CDR3nt: TGTGCCAGCAGCTTATATCAGGCAGGGGGCACTGAAGCTTTCTTT

v_gene: TRBV7-2
j_gene: TRBJ2-7
d_gene: -
abundance: -
CDR3aa: CASSWTVSYEQYF
CDR3nt: TGTGCCAGCAGCTGGACAGTCTCCTACGAGCAGTACTTC

v_gene: TRBV18
j_gene: TRBJ1-1
d_gene: -
abundance: -
CDR3aa: CASSPSRDTEAFF
CDR3nt: TGTGCCAGCTCACCGTCGCGGGACACTGAAGCTTTCTTT

v_gene: TRBV27
j_gene: TRBJ2-1
d_gene: -
abundance: -
CDR3aa: CASSEPRSDNEQFF
CDR3nt: TGTGCCAGCAGTGAACCCCGATCCGACAATGAGCAGTTCTTC

v_gene: TRBV7-2
j_gene: TRBJ1-2
d_gene: TRBD1
abundance: -
CDR3aa: CASSLDQGAVGYTF
CDR3nt: TGTGCCAGCAGCTTAGATCAGGGGGCGGTTGGCTACACCTTC

v_gene: TRBV5-1
j_gene: TRBJ1-4
d_gene: -
abundance: -
CDR3aa: CASSLGGSEKLFF
CDR3nt: TGCGCCAGCAGCTTAGGAGGTAGTGAAAAACTGTTTTTT

v_gene: TRBV5-8
j_gene: TRBJ2-1
d_gene: TRBD2
abundance: -
CDR3aa: CASTLRTSADNEQFF
CDR3nt: TGTGCCAGCACCCTGAGGACTAGCGCTGACAATGAGCAGTTCTTC

v_gene: TRBV11-1
j_gene: TRBJ2-5
d_gene: -
abundance: -
CDR3aa: CASSLGGPVGQETQYF
CDR3nt: TGTGCCAGCAGCTTAGGGGGGCCAGTCGGCCAAGAGACCCAGTACTTC

v_gene: TRBV4-2
j_gene: TRBJ2-5
d_gene: TRBD2
abundance: -
CDR3aa: CASSQEGMGLAGDQETQYF
CDR3nt: TGTGCCAGCAGCCAAGAGGGAATGGGGCTAGCGGGGGACCAAGAGACCCAGTACTTC

v_gene: TRBV29-1
j_gene: TRBJ2-2
d_gene: -
abundance: -
CDR3aa: CSGDSITGELFF
CDR3nt: TGCAGCGGGGACTCTATTACCGGGGAGCTGTTTTTT

v_gene: TRBV28
j_gene: TRBJ1-5
d_gene: -
abundance: -
CDR3aa: CASSSTGRRNQPQHF
CDR3nt: TGTGCCAGCAGTTCCACAGGGAGGCGCAATCAGCCCCAGCATTTT

v_gene: TRBV18
j_gene: TRBJ2-3
d_gene: TRBD1
abundance: -
CDR3aa: CASSPNRPGQGRSDTQYF
CDR3nt: TGTGCCAGCTCACCGAACCGCCCGGGACAGGGTCGTTCGGATACGCAGTATTTT

v_gene: TRBV4-2
j_gene: TRBJ2-1
d_gene: TRBD1
abundance: once
CDR3aa: CASSPGQVLGYNEQFF
CDR3nt: TGTGCCAGCAGCCCGGGACAGGTTTTGGGATACAATGAGCAGTTCTTC